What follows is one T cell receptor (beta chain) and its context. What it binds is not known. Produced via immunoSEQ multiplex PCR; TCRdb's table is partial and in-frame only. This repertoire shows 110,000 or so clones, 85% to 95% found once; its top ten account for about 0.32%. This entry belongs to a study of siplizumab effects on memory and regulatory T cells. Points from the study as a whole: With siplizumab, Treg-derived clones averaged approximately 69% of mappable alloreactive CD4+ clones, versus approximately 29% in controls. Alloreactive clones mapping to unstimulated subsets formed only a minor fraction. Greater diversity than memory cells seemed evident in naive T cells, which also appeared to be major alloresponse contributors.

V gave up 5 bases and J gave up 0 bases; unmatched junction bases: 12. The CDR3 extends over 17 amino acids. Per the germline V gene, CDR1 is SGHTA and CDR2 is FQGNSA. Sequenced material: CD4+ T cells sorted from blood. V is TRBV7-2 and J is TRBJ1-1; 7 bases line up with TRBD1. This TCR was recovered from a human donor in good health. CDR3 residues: CASSPDGQAGVNTEAFF. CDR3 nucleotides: TGTGCCAGCAGCCCGGACGGACAGGCAGGGGTGAACACTGAAGCTTTCTTT.